This T cell receptor (beta chain) was identified in a study of T cell responses to AZD1222 COVID-19 vaccine. Overall study findings and caveats: Donor demographics were predominantly white British with a female majority; clonal diversity may be underestimated. Elevations in Spike-specific TCR breadth and depth followed administration of two AZD1222 doses. The CD4 TCRs associated with vaccination extended across spike and predominated at 160-218 and 743-854.

On this clone: The target antigen is unknown.

TCRdb's copy holds only in-frame clones and misses some; the assay was immunoSEQ multiplex PCR. The data hold some 150,000 clones, with approximately 83% observed a single time. The sample here was peripheral blood, taken on day 0 of AZD1222 vaccination. The receptor comes from an adult in good health.

The CDR3 DNA follows: TGTGCCAGTAGTATCGACGGGGGCTCCTACAATGAGCAGTTCTTC. This translates into CASSIDGGSYNEQFF. The genes are TRBV19 and TRBJ2-1; tentative D call: TRBD2 (6 bases). The CDR3 runs 15 residues. V gave up 3 bases and J gave up 0 bases, with 9 bases separating them. Germline V CDR1 and CDR2: LNHDA, SQIVND (reference sequence).